This T cell receptor beta chain was observed in a study of cytomegalovirus exposure and HLA in healthy donors. Both 60 Vbeta primers and 13 Jbeta primers went into the PCR. Generated by immunoSEQ multiplex PCR, the TCRdb table keeps only in-frame clones and is missing some. The table records 150,000 to 200,000 clones, about four fifths of them present only once. The V end lost 2 bases, the J end lost 0 bases, and 19 bases lay between the germline ends. Looked up from germline, CDR1 is SGHAT and CDR2 is FQNNGV. This CDR3 is built from 18 residues. The rearrangement links TRBV11-2 to TRBJ1-2, with D possibly matching TRBD1 (5 bases). The sequence was obtained from a girl aged 10 to 17 in good health and CMV-seropositive. Material: PBMCs. The CDR3 DNA follows: TGTGCCAGCAGCTTATTTGGGACTCCCACTTCGACTAACTATGGCTACACCTTC. Translation gives CASSLFGTPTSTNYGYTF.